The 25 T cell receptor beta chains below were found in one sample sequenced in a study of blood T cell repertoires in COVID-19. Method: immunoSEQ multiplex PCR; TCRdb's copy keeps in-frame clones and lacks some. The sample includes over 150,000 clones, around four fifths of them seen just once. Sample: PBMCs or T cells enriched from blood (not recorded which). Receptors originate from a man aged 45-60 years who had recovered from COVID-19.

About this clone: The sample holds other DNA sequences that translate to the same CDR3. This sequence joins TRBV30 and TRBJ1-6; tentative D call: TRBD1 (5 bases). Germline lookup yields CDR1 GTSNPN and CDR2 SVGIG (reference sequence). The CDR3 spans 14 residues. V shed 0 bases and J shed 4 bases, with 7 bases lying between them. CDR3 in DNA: TGTGCCTGGAGTGTAAGGGGATATAATTCACCCCTCCACTTT. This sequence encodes CAWSVRGYNSPLHF.

CDR3 sequence (DNA): TGTGCCAGCAGCTTGGACAGGGGGAAATACACCGGGGAGCTGTTTTTT. Translated: CASSLDRGKYTGELFF. The chain couples TRBV5-6 to TRBJ2-2; the match to TRBD1 covers 8 bases. J was trimmed by 3 bases and V by 0 bases; bases with no gene match: 4. The CDR3 runs to 16 residues. Germline CDR1 is SGHDT and CDR2 is YYEEEE.

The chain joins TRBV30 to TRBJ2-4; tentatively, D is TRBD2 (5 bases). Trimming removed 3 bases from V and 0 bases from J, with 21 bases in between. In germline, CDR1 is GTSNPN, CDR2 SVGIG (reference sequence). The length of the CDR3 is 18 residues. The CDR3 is CAWSPQSEGGLAKNIQYF. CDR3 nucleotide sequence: TGTGCCTGGAGCCCCCAGAGCGAAGGAGGACTAGCCAAAAACATTCAGTACTTC.

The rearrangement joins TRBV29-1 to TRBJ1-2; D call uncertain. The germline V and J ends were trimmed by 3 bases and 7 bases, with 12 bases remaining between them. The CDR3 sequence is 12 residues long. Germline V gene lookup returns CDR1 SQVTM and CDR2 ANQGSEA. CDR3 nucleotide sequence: TGCAGCGTTGATGGCGGGCTGTCTGGCTACACCTTC. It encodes CSVDGGLSGYTF.

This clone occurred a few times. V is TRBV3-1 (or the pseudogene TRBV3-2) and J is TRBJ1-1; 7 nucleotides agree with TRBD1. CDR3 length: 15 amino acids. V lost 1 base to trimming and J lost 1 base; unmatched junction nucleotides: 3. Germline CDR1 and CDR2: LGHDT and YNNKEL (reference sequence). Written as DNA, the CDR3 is TGTGCCAGCAGCCAAGTGGGACAGAGGAACACTGAAGCTTTCTTT. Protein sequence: CASSQVGQRNTEAFF.

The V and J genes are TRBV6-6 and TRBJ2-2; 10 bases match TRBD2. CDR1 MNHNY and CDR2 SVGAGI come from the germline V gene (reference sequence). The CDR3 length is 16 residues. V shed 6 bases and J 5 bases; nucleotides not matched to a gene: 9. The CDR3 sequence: CASRPSGGARTGELFF. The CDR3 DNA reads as TGTGCCAGCAGACCCAGCGGGGGGGCCCGTACCGGGGAGCTGTTTTTT.

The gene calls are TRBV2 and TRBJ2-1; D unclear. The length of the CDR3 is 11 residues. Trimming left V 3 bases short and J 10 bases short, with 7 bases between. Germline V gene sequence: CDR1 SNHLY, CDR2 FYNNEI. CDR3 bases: TGTGCCAGCAGTGACCTGCGGGAGCAGTTCTTC. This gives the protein CASSDLREQFF. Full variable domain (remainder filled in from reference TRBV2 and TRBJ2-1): EPEVTQTPSHQVTQMGQEVILRCVPISNHLYFYWYRQILGQKVEFLVSFYNNEISEKSEIFDDQFSVERPDGSNFTLKIRSTKLEDSAMYFCASSDLREQFFGPGTRLTVL.

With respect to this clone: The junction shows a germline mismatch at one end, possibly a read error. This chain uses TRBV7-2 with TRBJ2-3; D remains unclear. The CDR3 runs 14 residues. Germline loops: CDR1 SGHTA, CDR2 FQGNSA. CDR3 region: CASSLGIASDTQYF. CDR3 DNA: TGTGCCAGCAGTTTAGGAATAGCCTCAGATACGCAGTATTTT.

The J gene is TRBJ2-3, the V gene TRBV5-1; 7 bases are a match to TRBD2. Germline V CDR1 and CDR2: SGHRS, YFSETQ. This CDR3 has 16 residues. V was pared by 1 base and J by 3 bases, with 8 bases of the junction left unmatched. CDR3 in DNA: TGCGCCAGCAGCTTGACCGGGGGGTTGGGGACAGATACGCAGTATTTT. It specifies CASSLTGGLGTDTQYF.

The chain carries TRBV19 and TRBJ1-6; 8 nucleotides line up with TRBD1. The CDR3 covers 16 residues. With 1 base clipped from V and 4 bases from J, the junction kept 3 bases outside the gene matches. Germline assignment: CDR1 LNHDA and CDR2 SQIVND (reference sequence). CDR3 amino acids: CASSIGTGIYNSPLHF. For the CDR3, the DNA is TGTGCCAGTAGTATAGGGACAGGGATTTATAATTCACCCCTCCACTTT. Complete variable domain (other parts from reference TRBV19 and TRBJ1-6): DGGITQSPKYLFRKEGQNVTLSCEQNLNHDAMYWYRQDPGQGLRLIYYSQIVNDFQKGDIAEGYSVSREKKESFPLTVTSAQKNPTAFYLCASSIGTGIYNSPLHFGNGTRLTVT.

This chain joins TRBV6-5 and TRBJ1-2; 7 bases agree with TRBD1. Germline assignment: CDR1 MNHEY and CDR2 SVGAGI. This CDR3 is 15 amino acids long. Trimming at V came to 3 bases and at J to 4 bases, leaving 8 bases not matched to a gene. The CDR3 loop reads CASSYGTARSYGYTF. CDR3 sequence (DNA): TGTGCCAGCAGTTATGGGACAGCCAGGAGCTATGGCTACACCTTC.

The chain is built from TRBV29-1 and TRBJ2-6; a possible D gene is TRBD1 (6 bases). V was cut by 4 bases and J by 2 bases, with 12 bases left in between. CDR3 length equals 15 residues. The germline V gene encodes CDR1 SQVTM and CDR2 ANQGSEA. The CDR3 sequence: CSVVQGSTGANVLTF. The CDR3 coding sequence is TGCAGCGTTGTACAGGGTAGCACTGGGGCCAACGTCCTGACTTTC.

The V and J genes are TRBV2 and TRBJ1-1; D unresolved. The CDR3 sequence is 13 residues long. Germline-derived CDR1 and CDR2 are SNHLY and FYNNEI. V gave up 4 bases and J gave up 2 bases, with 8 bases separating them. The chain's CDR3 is CASSAQPNTEAFF. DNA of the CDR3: TGTGCCAGCAGTGCACAGCCTAACACTGAAGCTTTCTTT.

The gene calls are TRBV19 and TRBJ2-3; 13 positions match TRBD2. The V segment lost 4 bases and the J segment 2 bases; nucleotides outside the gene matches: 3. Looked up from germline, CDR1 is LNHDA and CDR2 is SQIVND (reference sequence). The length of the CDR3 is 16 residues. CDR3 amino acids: CASSKLAGGLTDTQYF. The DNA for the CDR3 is TGTGCCAGTAGTAAACTAGCGGGGGGGCTCACAGATACGCAGTATTTT.

Here the CDR3 reads CASSAGLAGASYEQYF. DNA of the CDR3: TGCGCCAGCAGCGCGGGACTAGCGGGGGCCTCCTACGAGCAGTACTTC. V gene TRBV5-1 combines with J gene TRBJ2-7; 14 nucleotides align to TRBD2. The CDR3 is 16 residues long. After removal of 4 bases from V and 0 bases from J, the junction contained 3 bases not matched to a gene. Germline assignment: CDR1 SGHRS and CDR2 YFSETQ.

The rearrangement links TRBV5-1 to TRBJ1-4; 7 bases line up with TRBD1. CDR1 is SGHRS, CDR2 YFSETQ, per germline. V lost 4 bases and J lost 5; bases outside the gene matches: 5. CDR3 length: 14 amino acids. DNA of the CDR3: TGCGCCAGCAGCACGGGACAGCCAAATGAAAAACTGTTTTTT. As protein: CASSTGQPNEKLFF.

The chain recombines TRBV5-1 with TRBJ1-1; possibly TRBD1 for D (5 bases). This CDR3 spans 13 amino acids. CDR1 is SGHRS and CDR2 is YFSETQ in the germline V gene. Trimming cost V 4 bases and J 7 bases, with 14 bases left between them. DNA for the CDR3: TGCGCCAGCAGCCCGCGGGGCAGCCTTGAAGCTTTCTTT. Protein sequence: CASSPRGSLEAFF.

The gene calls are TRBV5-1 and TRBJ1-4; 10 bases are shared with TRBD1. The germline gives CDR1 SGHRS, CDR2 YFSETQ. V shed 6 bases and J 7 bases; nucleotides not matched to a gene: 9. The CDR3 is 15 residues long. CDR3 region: CASKRTGGISEKLFF. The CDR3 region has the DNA TGCGCCAGCAAAAGGACAGGGGGGATTAGTGAAAAACTGTTTTTT.

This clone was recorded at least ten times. The CDR3 DNA reads as TGCGCCAGCAGCCCCTATTCTAGGACAGGGTCCACCGGGGAGCTGTTTTTT. Amino acid sequence: CASSPYSRTGSTGELFF. The rearrangement links TRBV4-3 to TRBJ2-2; the match to TRBD1 covers 8 bases. The V gene end was trimmed by 4 bases and the J gene end by 4 bases; junction bases not matched to a gene: 11. CDR1 and CDR2 from the germline V gene are LGHNA and YSLEER. This CDR3 has 17 amino acids.

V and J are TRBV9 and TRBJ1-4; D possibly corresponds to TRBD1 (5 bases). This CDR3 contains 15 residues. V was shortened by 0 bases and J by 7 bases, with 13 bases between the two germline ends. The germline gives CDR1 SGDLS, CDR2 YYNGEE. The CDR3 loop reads CASSVGSGSSEKLFF. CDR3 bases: TGTGCCAGCAGCGTAGGCTCAGGGTCTAGTGAAAAACTGTTTTTT.

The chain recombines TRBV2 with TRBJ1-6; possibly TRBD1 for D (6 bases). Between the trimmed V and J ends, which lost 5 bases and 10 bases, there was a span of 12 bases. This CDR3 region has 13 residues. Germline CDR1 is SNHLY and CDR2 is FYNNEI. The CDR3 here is CASSTGQRSPLHF. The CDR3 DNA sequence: TGTGCCAGCAGTACAGGGCAGAGGTCACCCCTCCACTTT.

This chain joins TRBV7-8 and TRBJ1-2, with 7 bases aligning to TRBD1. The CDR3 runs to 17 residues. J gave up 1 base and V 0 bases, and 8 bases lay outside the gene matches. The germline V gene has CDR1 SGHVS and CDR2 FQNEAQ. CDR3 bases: TGTGCCAGCAGCTTAGCGAGAGGGACAGAATTTAACTATGGCTACACCTTC. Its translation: CASSLARGTEFNYGYTF.

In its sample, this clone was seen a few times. The CDR3 nucleotides read TGCGCCAGCAGCCAAGATGAAGCTTCCTCTGGGGCCAACGTCCTGACTTTC. Translating it yields CASSQDEASSGANVLTF. The chain recombines TRBV4-1 with TRBJ2-6; D call uncertain. The CDR3 is 17 residues long. CDR1 MGHRA and CDR2 YSYEKL come from the germline V gene. V lost 0 bases to trimming and J lost 0 bases, with 9 bases between them.

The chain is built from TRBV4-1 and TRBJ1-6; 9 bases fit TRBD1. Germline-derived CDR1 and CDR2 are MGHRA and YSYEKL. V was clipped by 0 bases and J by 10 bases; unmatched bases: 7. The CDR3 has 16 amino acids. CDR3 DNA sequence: TGCGCCAGCAGCCAAGATTGGGGACAGGGCGTATCACCCCTCCACTTT. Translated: CASSQDWGQGVSPLHF.

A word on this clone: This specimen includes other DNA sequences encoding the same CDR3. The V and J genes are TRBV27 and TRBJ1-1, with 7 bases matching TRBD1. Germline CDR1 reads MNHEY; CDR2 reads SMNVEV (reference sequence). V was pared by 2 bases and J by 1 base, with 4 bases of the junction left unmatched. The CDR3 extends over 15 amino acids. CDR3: CASSLRDRANTEAFF. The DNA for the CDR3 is TGTGCCAGCAGTTTAAGAGACAGGGCGAACACTGAAGCTTTCTTT.